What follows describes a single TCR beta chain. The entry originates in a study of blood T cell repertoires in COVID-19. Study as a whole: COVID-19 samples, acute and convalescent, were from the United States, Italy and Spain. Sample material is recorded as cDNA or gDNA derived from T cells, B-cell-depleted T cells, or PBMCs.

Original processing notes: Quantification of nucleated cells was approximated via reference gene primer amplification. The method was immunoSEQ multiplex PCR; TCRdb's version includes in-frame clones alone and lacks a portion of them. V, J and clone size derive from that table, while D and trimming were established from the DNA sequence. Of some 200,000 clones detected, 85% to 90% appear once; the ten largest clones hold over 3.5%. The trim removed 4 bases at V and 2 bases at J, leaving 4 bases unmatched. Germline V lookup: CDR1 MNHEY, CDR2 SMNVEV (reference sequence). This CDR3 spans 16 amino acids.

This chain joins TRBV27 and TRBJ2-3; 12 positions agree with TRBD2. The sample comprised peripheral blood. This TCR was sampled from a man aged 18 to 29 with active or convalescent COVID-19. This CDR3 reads CASSSRTSGNTDTQYF. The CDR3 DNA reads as TGTGCCAGCAGTTCCCGGACTAGCGGGAACACAGATACGCAGTATTTT.